The rows below give T cell receptor beta chains drawn from one sample of a study of shared clonotypes between healthy human individuals. Clones were read by immunoSEQ multiplex PCR, and TCRdb kept only the in-frame ones, dropping some. Seen here are approximately 500,000 clones, around four fifths observed once, and the top ten hold around 11%. Source material: PBMCs. These receptors originate from a woman aged 40 to 55 in good health. Some clones in this sample may be carry-over from other donors' samples. Both conserved end residues are part of each CDR3. The order of the fields is clone size, D gene, J gene, V gene, CDR3 protein, CDR3 DNA. A D gene is named only where the DNA matches it firmly. Only part of the rows carry a size: once, few, many, or a class if the clone is expanded.

size: NA
D: NA
J: TRBJ2-2
V: TRBV5-1
CDR3: CASSLDLGPRELFF
DNA: TGCGCCAGCAGCTTGGATTTGGGTCCTCGGGAGCTGTTTTTT

size: NA
D: TRBD2
J: TRBJ2-7
V: TRBV6-6
CDR3: CASSYSGGRNYEQYF
DNA: TGTGCCAGCAGTTACTCAGGCGGGAGGAACTACGAGCAGTACTTC

size: NA
D: NA
J: TRBJ1-2
V: TRBV6-6
CDR3: CASSYGGSYGYTF
DNA: TGTGCCAGCAGTTACGGCGGGTCCTATGGCTACACCTTC

size: NA
D: TRBD1
J: TRBJ2-7
V: TRBV5-1
CDR3: CASSKLQGGGNEQYF
DNA: TGCGCCAGCAGCAAATTACAGGGGGGAGGAAACGAGCAGTACTTC

size: NA
D: NA
J: TRBJ1-1
V: TRBV19
CDR3: CASSITVWTEAFF
DNA: TGTGCCAGTAGTATAACGGTTTGGACTGAAGCTTTCTTT

size: NA
D: NA
J: TRBJ2-5
V: TRBV7-9
CDR3: CASSFGETQYF
DNA: TGTGCCAGCAGCTTCGGGGAGACCCAGTACTTC

size: NA
D: NA
J: TRBJ2-7
V: TRBV29-1
CDR3: CSVLSTGFYEQYF
DNA: TGCAGCGTGTTATCTACAGGGTTTTACGAGCAGTACTTC

size: NA
D: NA
J: TRBJ1-4
V: TRBV18
CDR3: CASSPVTDEKLFF
DNA: TGTGCCAGCTCACCCGTGACAGATGAAAAACTGTTTTTT

size: NA
D: TRBD1
J: TRBJ2-3
V: TRBV2
CDR3: CASSEATGGWNTQYF
DNA: TGTGCCAGCAGTGAAGCAACAGGGGGCTGGAATACGCAGTATTTT

size: NA
D: NA
J: TRBJ1-2
V: TRBV18
CDR3: CASSPLRGQIYGYTF
DNA: TGTGCCAGCTCACCACTCCGTGGGCAGATCTATGGCTACACCTTC

size: NA
D: NA
J: TRBJ2-1
V: TRBV7-8
CDR3: CASSLRGHTGEQFF
DNA: TGTGCCAGCAGCTTAAGAGGGCACACGGGTGAGCAGTTCTTC

size: NA
D: NA
J: TRBJ2-7
V: TRBV13
CDR3: CASSPQDSSYEQYF
DNA: TGTGCCAGCAGCCCCCAGGACAGCTCCTACGAGCAGTACTTC

size: NA
D: NA
J: TRBJ1-5
V: TRBV5-1
CDR3: CASSPDGKNQPQHF
DNA: TGCGCCAGCAGCCCGGACGGGAAGAATCAGCCCCAGCATTTT

size: NA
D: NA
J: TRBJ1-5
V: TRBV4-3
CDR3: CASSQDSNQPQHF
DNA: TGCGCCAGCAGCCAGGACAGTAATCAGCCCCAGCATTTT

size: NA
D: NA
J: TRBJ2-7
V: TRBV21-1
CDR3: CASSKGLF
DNA: TGTGCCAGCAGCAAGGGACTTTTC

size: few
D: NA
J: TRBJ1-5
V: TRBV30
CDR3: CAWSTAGGQPQHF
DNA: TGTGCCTGGAGTACGGCAGGAGGACAGCCCCAGCATTTT

size: many
D: TRBD1
J: TRBJ2-3
V: TRBV6-1
CDR3: CASSGQGYTQYF
DNA: TGTGCCAGCAGTGGACAGGGTTATACGCAGTATTTT

size: once
D: TRBD1
J: TRBJ2-5
V: TRBV29-1
CDR3: CSVERDRETQYF
DNA: TGCAGCGTTGAAAGGGACAGGGAGACCCAGTACTTC

size: many
D: NA
J: TRBJ1-3
V: TRBV7-9
CDR3: CASSQRTGSGNTIYF
DNA: TGTGCCAGCAGCCAACGAACAGGGTCAGGAAACACCATATATTTT

size: few
D: TRBD2
J: TRBJ2-1
V: TRBV5-6
CDR3: CASSIERERSYNEQFF
DNA: TGTGCCAGCAGCATTGAGCGGGAACGGTCTTACAATGAGCAGTTCTTC

size: NA
D: NA
J: TRBJ2-7
V: TRBV9
CDR3: CASSVLPAPSSYEQYF
DNA: TGTGCCAGCAGCGTACTGCCGGCTCCTAGCTCCTACGAGCAGTACTTC

size: few
D: NA
J: TRBJ2-7
V: TRBV15
CDR3: CATGEERADEQYF
DNA: TGTGCCACCGGGGAGGAGAGGGCAGACGAGCAGTACTTC

size: NA
D: NA
J: TRBJ2-5
V: TRBV19
CDR3: CASSSGVVETQYF
DNA: TGTGCCAGTAGTTCTGGGGTGGTGGAGACCCAGTACTTC

size: many
D: NA
J: TRBJ2-5
V: TRBV5-1
CDR3: CASSLGPSGETQYF
DNA: TGCGCCAGCAGCCTTGGTCCCTCCGGGGAGACCCAGTACTTC

size: NA
D: NA
J: TRBJ1-3
V: TRBV7-2
CDR3: CASSLGFSGNTIYF
DNA: TGTGCCAGCAGTTTGGGGTTCTCTGGAAACACCATATATTTT

size: NA
D: NA
J: TRBJ2-3
V: TRBV7-2
CDR3: CASRGTDTQYF
DNA: TGTGCCAGCAGAGGCACAGATACGCAGTATTTT

size: few
D: NA
J: TRBJ1-1
V: TRBV30
CDR3: CAWTQGDTEAFF
DNA: TGTGCCTGGACTCAGGGTGACACTGAAGCTTTCTTT

size: NA
D: NA
J: TRBJ2-7
V: TRBV27
CDR3: CASSLNPDGTYEQYF
DNA: TGTGCCAGCAGTTTAAATCCGGACGGCACCTACGAGCAGTACTTC

size: NA
D: TRBD1
J: TRBJ2-2
V: TRBV11-2
CDR3: CASSLGGQLLGGELFF
DNA: TGTGCCAGCAGCTTAGGGGGACAGCTTCTTGGCGGGGAGCTGTTTTTT

size: NA
D: TRBD2
J: TRBJ2-5
V: TRBV5-1
CDR3: CASSPSGGIGAQYF
DNA: TGCGCCAGCAGCCCTAGCGGGGGGATCGGGGCCCAGTACTTC

size: NA
D: NA
J: TRBJ2-2
V: TRBV19
CDR3: CASAAGELFF
DNA: TGTGCCTCCGCCGCCGGGGAGCTGTTTTTT

size: NA
D: NA
J: TRBJ1-2
V: TRBV4-2
CDR3: CASSQDRQSYTF
DNA: TGTGCCAGCAGCCAAGACAGGCAGAGCTACACCTTC

size: once
D: TRBD1
J: TRBJ2-5
V: TRBV14
CDR3: CASSQIDHGTGGMETQYF
DNA: TGTGCCAGCAGCCAAATCGACCACGGGACAGGGGGCATGGAGACCCAGTACTTC

size: NA
D: NA
J: TRBJ2-2
V: TRBV10-3
CDR3: CATSETENTGELFF
DNA: TGTGCCACCTCGGAGACAGAGAACACCGGGGAGCTGTTTTTT

size: NA
D: NA
J: TRBJ2-1
V: TRBV7-9
CDR3: CASSSGGPAFF
DNA: TGTGCCAGCAGCTCCGGAGGGCCGGCGTTCTTC

size: NA
D: TRBD1
J: TRBJ1-1
V: TRBV6-6
CDR3: CASSLRTGNTEAFF
DNA: TGTGCCAGCAGTCTCCGGACAGGGAACACTGAAGCTTTCTTT

size: NA
D: NA
J: TRBJ2-3
V: TRBV5-4
CDR3: CASSSPARGRASTDTQYF
DNA: TGTGCCAGCAGCTCCCCGGCGCGGGGCCGAGCTAGCACAGATACGCAGTATTTT

size: many
D: NA
J: TRBJ2-7
V: TRBV18
CDR3: CASAPEKWGVKQFPYEQYF
DNA: TGTGCCAGCGCACCCGAAAAGTGGGGGGTAAAACAGTTCCCCTACGAGCAGTACTTC

size: NA
D: NA
J: TRBJ2-1
V: TRBV6-6
CDR3: CASSYGGLGSHNEQFF
DNA: TGTGCCAGCAGTTACGGGGGCCTTGGATCTCACAATGAGCAGTTCTTC

size: NA
D: NA
J: TRBJ2-7
V: TRBV9
CDR3: CASSVEALGGNYEQYF
DNA: TGTGCCAGCAGCGTAGAGGCTCTTGGCGGAAACTACGAGCAGTACTTC

size: NA
D: TRBD2
J: TRBJ2-1
V: TRBV7-7
CDR3: CASSLGGRDEQFF
DNA: TGTGCTAGCAGCTTAGGAGGGAGGGATGAGCAGTTCTTC

size: NA
D: TRBD2
J: TRBJ2-2
V: TRBV7-3
CDR3: CASSTWTSGTTGELFF
DNA: TGTGCCAGCAGCACCTGGACTAGCGGGACCACCGGGGAGCTGTTTTTT

size: NA
D: NA
J: TRBJ2-5
V: TRBV14
CDR3: CASSQDLGTFETQYF
DNA: TGTGCCAGCAGCCAAGATCTAGGGACGTTTGAGACCCAGTACTTC

size: NA
D: NA
J: TRBJ1-3
V: TRBV5-1
CDR3: CASSLLDLYSGNTIYF
DNA: TGCGCCAGCTCACTACTGGACCTCTACTCTGGAAACACCATATATTTT

size: NA
D: TRBD1
J: TRBJ2-1
V: TRBV18
CDR3: CASSPLQRQGAYNEQFF
DNA: TGTGCCAGCTCACCACTCCAGAGGCAGGGGGCCTACAATGAGCAGTTCTTC

size: NA
D: TRBD1
J: TRBJ1-2
V: TRBV5-1
CDR3: CASANSGDSSYGYTF
DNA: TGCGCCAGCGCGAACTCCGGGGACAGCTCTTATGGCTACACCTTC

size: NA
D: NA
J: TRBJ2-6
V: TRBV27
CDR3: CGTQSAGSGANVLTF
DNA: TGTGGAACCCAATCGGCAGGGTCTGGGGCCAACGTCCTGACTTTC

size: NA
D: TRBD1
J: TRBJ1-1
V: TRBV29-1
CDR3: CSVARQGAATEAFF
DNA: TGCAGCGTTGCTAGACAGGGGGCGGCCACTGAAGCTTTCTTT

size: NA
D: TRBD2
J: TRBJ2-1
V: TRBV19
CDR3: CASRGASGSGEQFF
DNA: TGTGCCAGTAGAGGAGCTAGCGGGAGTGGAGAGCAGTTCTTC

size: NA
D: NA
J: TRBJ2-5
V: TRBV15
CDR3: CATSSDLQETQYF
DNA: TGTGCCACCAGCAGCGACCTCCAAGAGACCCAGTACTTC

size: NA
D: NA
J: TRBJ2-7
V: TRBV30
CDR3: CAWGPGTRFLNF
DNA: NA

size: NA
D: NA
J: TRBJ1-1
V: TRBV15
CDR3: CATSSRIGNTEAFF
DNA: TGTGCCACCAGCAGTAGAATCGGGAACACTGAAGCTTTCTTT